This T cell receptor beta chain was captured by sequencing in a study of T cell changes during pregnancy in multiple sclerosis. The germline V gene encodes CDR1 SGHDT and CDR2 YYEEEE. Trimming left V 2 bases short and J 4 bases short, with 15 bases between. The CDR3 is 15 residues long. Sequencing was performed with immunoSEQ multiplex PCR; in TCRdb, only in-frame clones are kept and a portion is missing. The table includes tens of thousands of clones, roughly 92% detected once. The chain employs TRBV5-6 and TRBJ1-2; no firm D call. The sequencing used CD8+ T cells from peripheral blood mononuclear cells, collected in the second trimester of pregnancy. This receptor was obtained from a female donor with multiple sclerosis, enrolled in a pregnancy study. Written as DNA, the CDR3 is TGTGCCAGCAGCTTTCAGGAGGTAGTCGGCTATGGCTACACCTTC. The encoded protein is CASSFQEVVGYGYTF.